This TCR beta chain emerged from a study of PD-1 blockade in classical Hodgkin lymphoma. Generated by immunoSEQ multiplex PCR, the TCRdb table keeps only in-frame clones and is missing some. In the table there are 40,000 to 50,000 clones, 65% to 70% of which are singletons. As to time point: cycle 4 day 1 (C4D1), after five to seven weeks of nivolumab. With no exception, relapse followed autologous stem cell transplantation in all patients, and brentuximab vedotin exposure varied. Complete response, partial response or progressive disease was each patient's best response. Study-level results: Similar baseline diversity was found in complete responders and newly diagnosed patients. Newly diagnosed patients had baseline TCR diversity that was reportedly lower than that of healthy donors.

From germline, CDR1 is SGHNT and CDR2 YYREEE (reference sequence). The CDR3 is 15 amino acids. The trim removed 0 bases at V and 4 bases at J, leaving 2 bases unmatched. Note on this clone: Its antigen is as yet unknown. The same CDR3 also results from other DNA sequences found in this sample.

This sequence originates from a human donor with classical Hodgkin lymphoma. Sample: peripheral blood mononuclear cells (PBMCs), taken before the fourth cycle of nivolumab. The chain is built from TRBV5-4 and TRBJ2-1, with 9 bases identical to TRBD2. This CDR3 reads CASSLGLAGYNEQFF. CDR3 sequence (DNA): TGTGCCAGCAGCTTGGGGCTAGCGGGGTACAATGAGCAGTTCTTC.